Listed below are T cell receptor beta chains from one sample, sequenced in a study of shared clonotypes between healthy human individuals. Produced via immunoSEQ multiplex PCR; TCRdb's table is partial and in-frame only. The sample carries about 1 million clones, 60% to 80% recorded once. The sequencing sample was made of memory CD4+ T cells sorted from blood. These receptors were taken from a man aged 18 to 30 in good health. Each CDR3 is given with its conserved first and last residue. D genes are given only for firm matches. Clone size is given for some rows only: seen once, a few or many times, or a class if the clone is expanded.

abundance: once; j_gene: TRBJ2-5; v_gene: TRBV6-5; d_gene: TRBD2; CDR3nt: TGTGCCAGCAGTTCGACTAGCCTGAAGACCCAGTACTTC; CDR3aa: CASSSTSLKTQYF
abundance: NA; j_gene: TRBJ2-5; v_gene: TRBV27; d_gene: NA; CDR3nt: TGTGCCAGCAGTTTATTTCAGGAGGGGGAGACCCAGTACTTC; CDR3aa: CASSLFQEGETQYF
abundance: NA; j_gene: TRBJ2-7; v_gene: TRBV11-2; d_gene: NA; CDR3nt: TGTGCCAGCAGCTTAAGGCACGGATACTACGAGCAGTACTTC; CDR3aa: CASSLRHGYYEQYF
abundance: NA; j_gene: TRBJ2-3; v_gene: TRBV7-8; d_gene: TRBD2; CDR3nt: TGTGCCAGCAGCTCCCCCGGCGGGGGATGGGCAGATACGCAGTATTTT; CDR3aa: CASSSPGGGWADTQYF
abundance: few; j_gene: TRBJ1-2; v_gene: TRBV28; d_gene: NA; CDR3nt: TGTGCCAGCAGGCCCGGAGGGGGCTATGGCTACACCTTC; CDR3aa: CASRPGGGYGYTF
abundance: NA; j_gene: TRBJ2-1; v_gene: TRBV4-1; d_gene: NA; CDR3nt: TGCGCCAGCAGCCCCGGAGGCGGAAGCTCCTACAATGAGCAGTTCTTC; CDR3aa: CASSPGGGSSYNEQFF
abundance: NA; j_gene: TRBJ2-7; v_gene: TRBV30; d_gene: NA; CDR3nt: TGTGCCTGGTCCGACACCTACGAGCAGTACTTC; CDR3aa: CAWSDTYEQYF
abundance: NA; j_gene: TRBJ2-5; v_gene: TRBV7-2; d_gene: TRBD2; CDR3nt: TGTGCCAGCAGCCTAGGTCGGCTAGCGGGGGGGACCCAGTACTTC; CDR3aa: CASSLGRLAGGTQYF
abundance: NA; j_gene: TRBJ1-1; v_gene: TRBV11-2; d_gene: NA; CDR3nt: TGTGCCAGCAGCTTTCAGGGGCGCGGGAACACTGAAGCTTTCTTT; CDR3aa: CASSFQGRGNTEAFF
abundance: NA; j_gene: TRBJ2-6; v_gene: TRBV4-3; d_gene: NA; CDR3nt: TGCGCCAGCAGCCAAGAGTACTCTGGGGCCAACGTCCTGACTTTC; CDR3aa: CASSQEYSGANVLTF
abundance: few; j_gene: TRBJ2-7; v_gene: TRBV7-3; d_gene: NA; CDR3nt: TGTGCCAGCAGCCCGACCGGGAGACCCGAGCAGTACTTC; CDR3aa: CASSPTGRPEQYF
abundance: NA; j_gene: TRBJ2-7; v_gene: TRBV5-6; d_gene: NA; CDR3nt: TGTGCCAGCAGCTTGGTAGGGGCAGGGGCGCACGAGCAGTACTTC; CDR3aa: CASSLVGAGAHEQYF
abundance: NA; j_gene: TRBJ2-7; v_gene: TRBV5-4; d_gene: TRBD2; CDR3nt: TGTGCCAGCAGCTTTGGGACTAGCGGGGGGAACTACGAGCAGTACTTC; CDR3aa: CASSFGTSGGNYEQYF
abundance: NA; j_gene: TRBJ1-2; v_gene: TRBV6-1; d_gene: NA; CDR3nt: TGTGCCAGCACCCCCGGGGCCGGGAACTATGGCTACACCTTC; CDR3aa: CASTPGAGNYGYTF
abundance: NA; j_gene: TRBJ1-1; v_gene: TRBV6-1; d_gene: NA; CDR3nt: TGTGCCAGCACCTGGGGGCGGAACACTGAAGCTTTCTTT; CDR3aa: CASTWGRNTEAFF
abundance: few; j_gene: TRBJ2-5; v_gene: TRBV29-1; d_gene: TRBD2; CDR3nt: TGCAGCGTTGAAGTACAGCGACTAGCGGGAGGAGAGACCCAGTACTTC; CDR3aa: CSVEVQRLAGGETQYF
abundance: NA; j_gene: TRBJ2-1; v_gene: TRBV15; d_gene: NA; CDR3nt: TGTGCCACCAGCAGGGCTTTGGAAGGTGAGCAGTTCTTC; CDR3aa: CATSRALEGEQFF
abundance: NA; j_gene: TRBJ1-2; v_gene: TRBV5-6; d_gene: NA; CDR3nt: TGTGCCAGCAGCTTGACGCGGTTTGGCGGCTACACCTTC; CDR3aa: CASSLTRFGGYTF
abundance: NA; j_gene: TRBJ1-4; v_gene: TRBV2; d_gene: NA; CDR3nt: TGTGCCAGCAGTGGTCTTCCGGATACAACTAATGAAAAACTGTTTTTT; CDR3aa: CASSGLPDTTNEKLFF
abundance: few; j_gene: TRBJ1-5; v_gene: TRBV28; d_gene: TRBD1; CDR3nt: TGTGCCAGCAGTTTATTACAGGGGGGAAAGCCCCAGCATTTT; CDR3aa: CASSLLQGGKPQHF
abundance: once; j_gene: TRBJ2-3; v_gene: TRBV7-2; d_gene: TRBD1; CDR3nt: TGTGCCAGCAGCTTACCGGGAAGGACAGGGGCCACAGATACGCAGTATTTT; CDR3aa: CASSLPGRTGATDTQYF
abundance: NA; j_gene: TRBJ2-7; v_gene: TRBV6-1; d_gene: TRBD1; CDR3nt: TGTGCCACCCCGGACAGGGCCACGCGTTACGAGCAGTACTTC; CDR3aa: CATPDRATRYEQYF